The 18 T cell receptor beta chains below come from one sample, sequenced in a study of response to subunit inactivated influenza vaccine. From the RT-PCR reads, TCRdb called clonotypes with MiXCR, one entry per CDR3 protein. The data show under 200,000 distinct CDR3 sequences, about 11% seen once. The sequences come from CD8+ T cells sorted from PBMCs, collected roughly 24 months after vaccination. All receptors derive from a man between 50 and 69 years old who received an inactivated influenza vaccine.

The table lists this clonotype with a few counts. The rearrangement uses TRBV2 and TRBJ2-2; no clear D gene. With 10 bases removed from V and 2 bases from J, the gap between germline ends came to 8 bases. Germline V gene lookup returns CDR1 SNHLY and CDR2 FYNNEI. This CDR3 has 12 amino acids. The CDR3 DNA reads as TGTGCCATACAGAAAAACACCGGGGAGCTGTTTTTT. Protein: CAIQKNTGELFF.

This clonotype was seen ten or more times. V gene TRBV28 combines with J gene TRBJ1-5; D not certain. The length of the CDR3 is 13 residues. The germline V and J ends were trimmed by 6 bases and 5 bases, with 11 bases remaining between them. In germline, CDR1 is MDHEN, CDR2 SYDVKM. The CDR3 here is CASRWTEYQPQHF. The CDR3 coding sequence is TGTGCCAGCAGGTGGACGGAATATCAGCCCCAGCATTTT.

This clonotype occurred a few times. The CDR3 loop is CASSQEAETQYF. CDR3 bases: TGTGCCAGCAGCCAAGAGGCAGAGACCCAGTACTTC. The rearrangement uses TRBV14 and TRBJ2-5, with D uncertain. From germline, CDR1 is SGHDN and CDR2 FVKESK. The CDR3 is 12 amino acids. V was clipped by 0 bases and J by 4 bases, with 3 bases between them.

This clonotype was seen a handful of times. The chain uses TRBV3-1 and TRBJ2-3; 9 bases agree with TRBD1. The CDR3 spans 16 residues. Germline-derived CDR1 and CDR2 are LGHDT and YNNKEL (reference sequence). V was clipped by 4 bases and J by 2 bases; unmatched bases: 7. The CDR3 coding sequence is TGTGCCAGCAGCCGCGGAACAGGGGGCCCCACAGATACGCAGTATTTT. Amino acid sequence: CASSRGTGGPTDTQYF.

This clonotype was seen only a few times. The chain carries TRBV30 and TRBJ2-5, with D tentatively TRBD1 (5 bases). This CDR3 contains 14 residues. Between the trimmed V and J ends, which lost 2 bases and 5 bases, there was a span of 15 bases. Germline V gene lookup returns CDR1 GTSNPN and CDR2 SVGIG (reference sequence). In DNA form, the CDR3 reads TGTGCCTGGAGTTCCACAGGTCTTTGGGAGACCCAGTACTTC. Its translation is CAWSSTGLWETQYF.

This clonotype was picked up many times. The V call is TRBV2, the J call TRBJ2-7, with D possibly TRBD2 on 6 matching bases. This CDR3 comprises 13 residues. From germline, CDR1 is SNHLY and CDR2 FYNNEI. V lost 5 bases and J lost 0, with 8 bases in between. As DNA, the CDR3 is TGTGCCAGCAGTACGGGACTCTCCTACGAGCAGTACTTC. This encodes CASSTGLSYEQYF.

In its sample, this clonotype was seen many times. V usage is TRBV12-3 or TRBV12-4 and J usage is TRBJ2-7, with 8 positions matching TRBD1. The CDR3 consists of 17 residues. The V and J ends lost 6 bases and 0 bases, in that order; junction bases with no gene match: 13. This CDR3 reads CASSHDRTGTSSYEQYF. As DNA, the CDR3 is TGTGCCAGCAGCCACGATAGGACAGGGACGAGCTCCTACGAGCAGTACTTC.

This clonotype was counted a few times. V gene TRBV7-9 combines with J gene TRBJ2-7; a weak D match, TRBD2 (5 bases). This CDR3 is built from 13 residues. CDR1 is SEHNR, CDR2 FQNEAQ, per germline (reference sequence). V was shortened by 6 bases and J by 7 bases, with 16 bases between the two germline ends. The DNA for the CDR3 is TGTGCCAGCAGTAACCGGGAATTGAGGGAGCAGTACTTC. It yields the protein CASSNRELREQYF.

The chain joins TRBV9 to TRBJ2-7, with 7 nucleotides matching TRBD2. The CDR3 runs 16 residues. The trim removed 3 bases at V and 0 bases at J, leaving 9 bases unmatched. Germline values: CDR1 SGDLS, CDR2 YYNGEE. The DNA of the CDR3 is TGTGCCAGCAGCGCGGGGGGTAGTCCGAGCTCCTACGAGCAGTACTTC. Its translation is CASSAGGSPSSYEQYF.

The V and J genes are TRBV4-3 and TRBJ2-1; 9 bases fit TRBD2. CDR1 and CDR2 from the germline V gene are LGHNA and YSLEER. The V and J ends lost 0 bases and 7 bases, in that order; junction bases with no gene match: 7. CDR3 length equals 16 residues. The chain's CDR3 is CASSQEGLREGNEQFF. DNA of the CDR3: TGCGCCAGCAGCCAAGAGGGGTTGCGGGAGGGGAATGAGCAGTTCTTC.

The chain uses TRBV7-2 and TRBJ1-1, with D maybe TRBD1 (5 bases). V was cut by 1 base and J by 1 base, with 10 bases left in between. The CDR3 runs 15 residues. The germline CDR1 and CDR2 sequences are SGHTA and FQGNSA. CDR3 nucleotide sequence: TGTGCCAGCAGCTTAGAGGGACTGACGAACACTGAAGCTTTCTTT. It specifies CASSLEGLTNTEAFF.

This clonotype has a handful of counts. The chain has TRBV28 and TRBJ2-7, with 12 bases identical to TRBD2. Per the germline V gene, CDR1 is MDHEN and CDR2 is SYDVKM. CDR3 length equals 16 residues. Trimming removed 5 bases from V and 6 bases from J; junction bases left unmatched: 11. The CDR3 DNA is TGTGCCAGCAGTGCCCCGACTAGCGGGAGAGGTTCCGAGCAGTACTTC. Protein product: CASSAPTSGRGSEQYF.

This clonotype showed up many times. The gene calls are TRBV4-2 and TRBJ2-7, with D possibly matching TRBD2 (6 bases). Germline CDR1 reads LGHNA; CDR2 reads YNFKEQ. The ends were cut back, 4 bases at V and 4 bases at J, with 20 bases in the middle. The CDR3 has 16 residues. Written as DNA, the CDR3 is TGTGCCAGCAGCCTAGGAGGGACGCCCGGGGGATACGAGCAGTACTTC. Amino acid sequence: CASSLGGTPGGYEQYF.

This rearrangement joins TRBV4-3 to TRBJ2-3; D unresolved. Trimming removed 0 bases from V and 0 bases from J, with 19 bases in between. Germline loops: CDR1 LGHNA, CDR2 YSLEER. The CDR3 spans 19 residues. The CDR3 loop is CASSQDLNPGLGSTDTQYF. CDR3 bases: TGCGCCAGCAGCCAAGATTTAAATCCTGGCTTGGGAAGCACAGATACGCAGTATTTT.

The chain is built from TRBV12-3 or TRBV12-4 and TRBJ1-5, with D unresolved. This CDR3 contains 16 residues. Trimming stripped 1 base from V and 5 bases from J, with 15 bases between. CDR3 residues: CASSLVSAGWDQPQHF. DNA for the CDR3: TGTGCCAGCAGTTTAGTTTCTGCCGGGTGGGATCAGCCCCAGCATTTT.

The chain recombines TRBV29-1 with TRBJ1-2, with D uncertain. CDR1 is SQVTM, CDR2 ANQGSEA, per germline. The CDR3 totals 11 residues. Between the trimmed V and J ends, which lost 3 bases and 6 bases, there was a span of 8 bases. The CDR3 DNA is TGCAGCGTTGATAGTTCGGATGGCTACACCTTC. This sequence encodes CSVDSSDGYTF. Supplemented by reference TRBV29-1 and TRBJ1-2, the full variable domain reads SAVISQKPSRDICQRGTSLTIQCQVDSQVTMMFWYRQQPGQSLTLIATANQGSEATYESGFVIDKFPISRPNLTFSTLTVSNMSPEDSSIYLCSVDSSDGYTFGSGTRLTVV.

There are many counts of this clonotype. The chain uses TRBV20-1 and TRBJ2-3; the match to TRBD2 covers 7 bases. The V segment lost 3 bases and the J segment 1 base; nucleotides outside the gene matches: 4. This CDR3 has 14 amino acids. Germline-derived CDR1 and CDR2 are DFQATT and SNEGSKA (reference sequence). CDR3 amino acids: CSASLGGGTDTQYF. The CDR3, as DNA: TGCAGTGCTAGTCTGGGGGGGGGCACAGATACGCAGTATTTT.

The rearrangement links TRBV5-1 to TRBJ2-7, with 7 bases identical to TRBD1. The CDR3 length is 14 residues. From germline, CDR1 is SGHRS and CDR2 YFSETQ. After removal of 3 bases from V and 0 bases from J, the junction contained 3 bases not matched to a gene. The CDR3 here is CASSWGQLSYEQYF. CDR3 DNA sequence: TGCGCCAGCAGCTGGGGACAGCTCTCCTACGAGCAGTACTTC.